The entry below describes one T cell receptor beta chain. Its antigen target is currently unknown. Base-call qualities are not available, and no considerably larger clone is one nucleotide away. The sample originates from a study of OX40 agonist ivuxolimab in advanced cancers. As for the study more broadly: Ivuxolimab was a fully human IgG2 agonistic monoclonal antibody targeting the costimulatory receptor OX40 (CD134). The point of sequencing TCRbeta in the periphery was to test whether ivuxolimab changed TCR sequence diversity and drove clonal T-cell expansion. In the dose-escalation cohort, around four fifths of patients were male, and the mean age was roughly 60 years, with a range of about 23 to 85. Partial responses occurred in three dose-escalation patients: two with cutaneous melanoma and one with hepatocellular carcinoma. The monotherapy dose-escalation portion (N ≈ 56 patients) of the phase I ivuxolimab trial is reported in the paper. Prior anti-PD-1, anti-PD-L1 or anti-CTLA-4 therapy was permitted, and 35% to 40% of dose-escalation patients had received checkpoint inhibitors. Among the roughly 50 dose-escalation patients, about 20 had hepatocellular carcinoma, approximately 15 melanoma, 9 renal cell carcinoma and 9 head and neck cancer. Intravenous ivuxolimab was administered to patients every 2 weeks at six dose levels: 0.01, 0.1, 0.3, 1.5, 3 and 10 mg/kg. What the authors observed across the whole study: Low levels of normalized T-cell clonal expansion were also seen in some patients who did not respond. Partial responders in the 0.1-3.0 mg/kg groups had among the lowest normalized peripheral clonal expansion, especially among CD8+ T cells. At doses from 0.1 to 3.0 mg/kg, clonal expansion was seen in both CD4+ and CD8+ blood T cells between baseline and week 6. Antigen specificity was not determined for the clonally expanded peripheral T cells. After ivuxolimab, CD8+ T cells had more expanded clones than CD4+ T cells on average.

To sequence the TCRbeta CDR3 region, genomic DNA was isolated from the sorted cells. The immunoSEQ Assay was used to sequence the TCRbeta CDR3 regions. TCRdb took this table from immuneACCESS and kept in-frame rearrangements with V and J called. Such tables lack part of the clones; where checked against another copy, unresolved V genes explain under half of the gap, and the rest is unexplained. The sample data list under 80,000 clones, and about 89% of these were observed just once. Over 0.6% of the sample is taken by the ten largest. The trial excluded patients who had a history of autoimmune disease or who were on systemic immunosuppression. Peripheral blood for TCR sequencing was collected from all dose cohorts at baseline, on cycle 4 day 1, and on cycle 7 day 1. The samples were drawn from a first-in-human, open-label, multicenter phase I dose-escalation trial of ivuxolimab. Adults with locally advanced or metastatic head and neck squamous cell, hepatocellular, melanoma or renal cell carcinoma were enrolled in the trial. Before TCR sequencing, CD4+ and CD8+ T cells were separately sorted from peripheral blood.

V is shortened by 3 bases, J by 4 bases, and the region joining them spans 16 bases. CDR1 SGHAT and CDR2 FQNNGV were looked up in the germline V gene. From its cysteine to its phenylalanine, the CDR3 spans 16 amino acids. This entry keeps only the CDR3 DNA: 48 bases, framed from base 1. The material sequenced was CD4+ or CD8+ T cells sorted from blood, taken in a trial of the OX40 agonist ivuxolimab. The chain links TRBV11-2 with TRBJ1-3; the D gene is perhaps TRBD1, on 5 matching bases. This sequence was found in an adult with an advanced solid tumor such as melanoma, head and neck, liver or kidney cancer. The CDR3 loop reads CASSFMGRVGGNTIYF. Read as DNA, the sequence is TGTGCCAGCAGCTTTATGGGCAGGGTAGGAGGAAACACCATATATTTT.